The rows below give T cell receptor beta chains drawn from one sample of a study of CD8+ T cells in alopecia areata. Profiling relied on immunoSEQ multiplex PCR, and the TCRdb table lists in-frame clones only, not all of them. The sample has hundreds of thousands of clones; 50% to 75% are singletons. The material sequenced was CD4+ T cells sorted from blood, taken at roughly week 53, from a patient treated with tofacitinib. These receptors came from a human donor with alopecia areata. CDR3s include the opening cysteine and the closing phenylalanine or tryptophan. D genes are given only for firm matches. Size is stated for part of the rows, as once, few or many counts, or as a class when the clone is expanded.

j_call d_call clone_size v_call cdr3_nt cdr3_aa
TRBJ1-6 - once TRBV7-9 TGTGCCAGCAGCCTCAATAATTCACCCCTCCACTTT CASSLNNSPLHF
TRBJ2-6 - few TRBV5-1 TGCGCCAGCAGCTTGGCCGAGAGCTCTGGGGCCAACGTCCTGACTTTC CASSLAESSGANVLTF
TRBJ1-1 - once TRBV29-1 TGCAGCGTTGAATCAGATGATACCAGGACTGAAGCTTTCTTT CSVESDDTRTEAFF
TRBJ1-1 - once TRBV29-1 TGCAGCGTTAGAAGTCACAGTTTGAGGATAGAAGGTAACACTGAAGCTTTCTTT CSVRSHSLRIEGNTEAFF
TRBJ2-5 TRBD2 - TRBV30 TGTGCCTGGACGAAGCTAGCGGGGGGGCTGGAGACCCAGTACTTC CAWTKLAGGLETQYF
TRBJ1-5 - - TRBV2 TGTGCCAGCAGGGACAGCAATCAGCCCCAGCATTTT CASRDSNQPQHF
TRBJ2-3 - - TRBV5-1 TGCGCCAGCAGACCCGGTCTGACTAGCACAGATACGCAGTATTTT CASRPGLTSTDTQYF
TRBJ2-7 TRBD2 - TRBV29-1 TGCAGCGTCTACGGGACTAGCGGGGGTACCTACGAGCAGTACTTC CSVYGTSGGTYEQYF
TRBJ1-5 TRBD1 - TRBV7-8 TGTGCCAGCAGCCCTCGACAGGGGGCTAGCAATCAGCCCCAGCATTTT CASSPRQGASNQPQHF
TRBJ2-3 TRBD1 - TRBV27 TGTGCCAGCAGTTTATTCGCGGCAGGGGGCAGTACAGATACGCAGTATTTT CASSLFAAGGSTDTQYF
TRBJ1-6 TRBD1 - TRBV5-1 TGCGCCAGCAAGGGACAGGATAATTCACCCCTCCACTTT CASKGQDNSPLHF
TRBJ2-7 - - TRBV30 TGTGCCTGGGATAGCGGTGGCTCCTACGAGCAGTACTTC CAWDSGGSYEQYF
TRBJ2-3 - - TRBV30 TGTGCCTGGAGTGAGCTGGGGGCCATATCGGATACGCAGTATTTT CAWSELGAISDTQYF